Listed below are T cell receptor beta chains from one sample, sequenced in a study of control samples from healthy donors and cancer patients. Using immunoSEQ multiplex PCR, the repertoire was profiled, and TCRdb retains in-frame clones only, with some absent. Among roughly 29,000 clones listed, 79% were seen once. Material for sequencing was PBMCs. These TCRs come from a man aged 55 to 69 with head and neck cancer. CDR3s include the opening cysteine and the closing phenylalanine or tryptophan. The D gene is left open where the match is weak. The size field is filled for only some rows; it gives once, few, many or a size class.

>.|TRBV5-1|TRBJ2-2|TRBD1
CASSPGTGTNTGELFF
TGCGCCAGCAGCCCCGGGACAGGGACGAACACCGGGGAGCTGTTTTTT
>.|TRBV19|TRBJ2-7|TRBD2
CASRWTSGTYEQYF
TGTGCCAGTAGATGGACTAGCGGAACCTACGAGCAGTACTTC
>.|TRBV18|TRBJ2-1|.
CASSPPGVNEQFF
TGTGCCAGCTCACCACCGGGGGTAAATGAGCAGTTCTTC
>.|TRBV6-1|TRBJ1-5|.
CASSDRGSGNQPQHF
TGTGCCAGCAGTGACAGGGGAAGTGGCAATCAGCCCCAGCATTTT
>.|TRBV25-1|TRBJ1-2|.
CASSEFYSRGSYGYTF
TGTGCCAGCAGTGAATTTTATTCCCGGGGTTCCTATGGCTACACCTTC
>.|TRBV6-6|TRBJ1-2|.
CASSPVSGYTF
TGTGCCAGCAGCCCAGTTTCGGGCTACACCTTC
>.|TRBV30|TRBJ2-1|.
CAWSKGTSAGNEQFF
TGTGCCTGGAGCAAGGGGACCAGCGCTGGCAATGAGCAGTTCTTC
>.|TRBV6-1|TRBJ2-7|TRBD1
CASSGLPGQGTLEQYF
TGTGCCAGCAGTGGACTTCCGGGACAGGGTACACTCGAGCAGTACTTC
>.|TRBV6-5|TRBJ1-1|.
CASRGGQFKTEAFF
TGTGCCAGCAGGGGTGGTCAGTTTAAAACTGAAGCTTTCTTT
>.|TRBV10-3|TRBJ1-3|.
CAISESMKAHSGNTIYF
TGTGCCATCAGTGAGTCGATGAAGGCGCACTCTGGAAACACCATATATTTT
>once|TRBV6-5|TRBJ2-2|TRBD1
CASSAGTGATGELFF
TGTGCCAGCAGCGCCGGGACAGGGGCCACCGGGGAGCTGTTTTTT
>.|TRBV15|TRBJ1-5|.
CATSRERLQPQHF
TGTGCCACCAGCAGAGAACGGCTACAGCCCCAGCATTTT
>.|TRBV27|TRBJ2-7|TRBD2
CASSLRGTSDYEQYF
TGTGCCAGCAGTTTAAGAGGGACTAGCGACTACGAGCAGTACTTC
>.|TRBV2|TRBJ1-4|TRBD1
CASRVDRAKEKLFF
TGTGCCAGCAGAGTGGACAGGGCAAAGGAAAAACTGTTTTTT
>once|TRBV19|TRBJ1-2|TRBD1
CASSIRGQGPLARGYTF
TGTGCCAGTAGTATCCGAGGACAGGGCCCCCTTGCTCGTGGCTACACCTTC
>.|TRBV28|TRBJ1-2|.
CASSFGGDGYTF
TGTGCCAGCAGTTTTGGGGGGGATGGCTACACCTTC
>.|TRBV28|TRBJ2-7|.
CASSLPPPTDYEQYF
TGTGCCAGCAGTTTACCTCCCCCGACAGACTACGAGCAGTACTTC
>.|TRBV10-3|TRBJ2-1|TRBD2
CATGTSGSSHNEQFF
TGTGCCACCGGGACTAGCGGGAGCTCCCACAATGAGCAGTTCTTC
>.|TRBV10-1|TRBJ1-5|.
CASRTTGFHFSSNQPQHF
TGCGCCAGCAGGACAACAGGGTTTCACTTCTCTAGCAATCAGCCCCAGCATTTT
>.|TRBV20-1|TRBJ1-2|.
CSAALGYGYTF
TGCAGTGCGGCTTTAGGGTATGGCTACACCTTC
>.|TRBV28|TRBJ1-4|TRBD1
CASSLPGQGGSNEKLFF
TGTGCCAGCAGTTTACCGGGACAGGGGGGGAGCAATGAAAAACTGTTTTTT
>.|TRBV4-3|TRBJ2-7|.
CASSQDWLSYEQYF
TGCGCCAGCAGCCAAGATTGGCTCTCCTACGAGCAGTACTTC
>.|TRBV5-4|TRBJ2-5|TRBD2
CASSARLAPVETQYF
TGTGCCAGCAGCGCCCGACTAGCCCCTGTGGAGACCCAGTACTTC
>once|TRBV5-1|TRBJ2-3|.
CASSLGVGAAQDTQYF
TGCGCCAGCAGCTTGGGGGTTGGGGCGGCCCAAGATACGCAGTATTTT
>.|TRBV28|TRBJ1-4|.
CASSLRGSPTNEKLFF
TGTGCCAGCAGTTTAAGGGGGTCTCCAACTAATGAAAAACTGTTTTTT
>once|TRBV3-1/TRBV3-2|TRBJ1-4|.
CASSPSGASEKLFF
TGTGCCAGCAGCCCCTCGGGAGCGTCTGAAAAACTGTTTTTT
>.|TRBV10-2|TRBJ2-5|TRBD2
CATTTSGRLGTQYF
TGCGCCACTACGACTAGCGGGAGGCTGGGGACCCAGTACTTC
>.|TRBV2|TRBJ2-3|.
CASSDARGASTDTQYF
TGTGCCAGCAGTGACGCCCGGGGGGCTAGCACAGATACGCAGTATTTT
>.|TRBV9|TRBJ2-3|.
CASRGRDTDTDTQYF
TGTGCCAGCAGGGGCCGGGACACAGACACAGATACGCAGTATTTT
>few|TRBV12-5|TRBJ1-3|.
CASGLDPGGNTIYF
TGTGCTAGTGGTTTGGACCCGGGGGGAAACACCATATATTTT
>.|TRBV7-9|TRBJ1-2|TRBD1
CASSLGTSRGSWSGYTF
TGTGCCAGCAGCTTAGGGACTAGCAGGGGGAGTTGGAGTGGCTACACCTTC
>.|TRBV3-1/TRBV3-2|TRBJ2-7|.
CASSQDAGASYEQYF
TGTGCCAGCAGCCAAGACGCAGGGGCCTCCTACGAGCAGTACTTC
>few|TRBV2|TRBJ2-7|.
CASGERDAEQYF
TGTGCCAGTGGGGAACGCGATGCCGAGCAGTACTTC
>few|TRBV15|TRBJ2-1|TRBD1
CATSRGQGAGDEQFF
TGTGCCACCAGCAGAGGACAGGGGGCAGGTGATGAGCAGTTCTTC
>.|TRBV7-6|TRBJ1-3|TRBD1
CASSLGTGPRGNTIYF
TGTGCCAGCAGCTTAGGGACAGGGCCTCGAGGAAACACCATATATTTT
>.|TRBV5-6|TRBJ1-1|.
CASSLVRGHTEAFF
TGTGCCAGCAGCTTGGTTCGGGGACACACTGAAGCTTTCTTT
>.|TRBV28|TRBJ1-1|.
CASSPRQRNTEAFF
TGTGCCAGCAGTCCACGACAGAGGAACACTGAAGCTTTCTTT
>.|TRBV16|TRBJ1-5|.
CASSQSRGRGSNQPQHF
TGTGCCAGCAGCCAATCTCGGGGGCGGGGGAGCAATCAGCCCCAGCATTTT
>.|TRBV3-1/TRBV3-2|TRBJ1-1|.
CASSPLLGRGEAEAFF
TGTGCCAGCAGCCCGCTCTTAGGCAGGGGCGAGGCTGAAGCTTTCTTT
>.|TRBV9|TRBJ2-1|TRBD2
CASSPRGLAGGSASYNEQFF
TGTGCCAGCAGCCCTAGGGGACTAGCGGGAGGGTCTGCGTCGTACAATGAGCAGTTCTTC
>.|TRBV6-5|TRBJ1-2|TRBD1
CAGGTVARSNYGYTF
TGTGCCGGAGGGACAGTAGCTCGTTCTAACTATGGCTACACCTTC
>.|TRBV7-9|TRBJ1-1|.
CASSFSLANTEAFF
TGTGCCAGCAGCTTTTCTTTGGCGAACACTGAAGCTTTCTTT
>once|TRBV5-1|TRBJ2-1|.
CASSLANPNEQFF
TGCGCCAGCAGCTTGGCTAACCCCAATGAGCAGTTCTTC
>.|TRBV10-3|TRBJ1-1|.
CATRDNTEAFF
TGTGCCACCCGGGACAACACTGAAGCTTTCTTT
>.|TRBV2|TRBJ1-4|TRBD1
CASSEAGTGNEKLFF
TGTGCCAGCAGTGAAGCAGGGACAGGAAATGAAAAACTGTTTTTT
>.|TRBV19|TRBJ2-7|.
CASSSTSYEQYF
TGTGCCAGTAGCTCCACCTCCTACGAGCAGTACTTC
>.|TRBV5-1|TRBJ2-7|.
CASSLGDGGSYEQYF
TGCGCCAGCAGCTTGGGGGACGGAGGCTCCTACGAGCAGTACTTC
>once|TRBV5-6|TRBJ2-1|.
CASSYQRPPYNEQFF
TGTGCCAGCAGCTACCAGCGGCCCCCCTACAATGAGCAGTTCTTC
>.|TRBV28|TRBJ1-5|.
CASSQGWGNQPQHF
TGTGCCAGCAGTCAGGGGTGGGGCAATCAGCCCCAGCATTTT
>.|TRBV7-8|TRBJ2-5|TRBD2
CASGGGSAIQETQYF
TGTGCCAGCGGGGGGGGTTCGGCGATTCAAGAGACCCAGTACTTC
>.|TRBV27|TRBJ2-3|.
CASSLYTGAEADTQYF
TGTGCCAGCAGTTTATATACGGGAGCTGAAGCAGATACGCAGTATTTT
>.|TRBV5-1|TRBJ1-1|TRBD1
CASSLRQGNLNTEAFF
TGCGCCAGCAGCTTGAGACAGGGGAACCTGAACACTGAAGCTTTCTTT
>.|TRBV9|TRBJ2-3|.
CASSVGSTDTQYF
TGTGCCAGCAGCGTAGGCAGTACAGATACGCAGTATTTT
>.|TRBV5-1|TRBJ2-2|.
CASSLRVNTGELFF
TGCGCCAGCAGCTTAAGGGTTAACACCGGGGAGCTGTTTTTT
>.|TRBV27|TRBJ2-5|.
CASSLWASGETQYF
TGTGCCAGCAGTTTATGGGCATCCGGAGAGACCCAGTACTTC